Following are 20 T cell receptor beta chains from one sample sequenced in a study of cytomegalovirus exposure and HLA in healthy donors. Repertoires were generated with immunoSEQ multiplex PCR, while TCRdb's copy carries only in-frame clones and drops some. Among over 200,000 clones listed, 83% were seen once. The material sequenced was PBMCs. These receptors originate from a young woman in good health and CMV-seronegative.

The gene calls are TRBV2 and TRBJ2-3; 9 bases are a match to TRBD2. CDR1 and CDR2 (germline): SNHLY, FYNNEI. The V segment lost 6 bases and the J segment 1 base; nucleotides outside the gene matches: 8. This CDR3 is built from 16 residues. The CDR3 DNA sequence: TGTGCCAGCAGCGATCTAGCGGGGAGCCGCACAGATACGCAGTATTTT. Amino acid sequence: CASSDLAGSRTDTQYF.

The chain joins TRBV6-5 to TRBJ1-2; tentative D call: TRBD1 (6 bases). Germline V gene sequence: CDR1 MNHEY, CDR2 SVGAGI. The CDR3 extends over 13 amino acids. Between the trimmed V and J ends, which lost 8 bases and 8 bases, there was a span of 18 bases. Here the CDR3 DNA reads TGTGCCAGCGGACAAATGACAGGAGACGGCTACACCTTC. Its translation is CASGQMTGDGYTF.

The V call is TRBV6-5, the J call TRBJ2-1, with 9 bases identical to TRBD1. Germline V CDR1 and CDR2: MNHEY, SVGAGI. CDR3 length equals 14 residues. The ends lost 2 bases at V and 4 bases at J; junction bases unmatched: 0. CDR3 protein: CASSYGTGYNEQFF. The CDR3 DNA reads TGTGCCAGCAGTTACGGGACAGGGTACAATGAGCAGTTCTTC.

This clone turned up a few times. This chain connects TRBV27 to TRBJ2-1, with 8 bases identical to TRBD2. This CDR3 has 16 residues. J lost 3 bases, V lost 2 bases, and 6 bases had no gene match. CDR1 MNHEY and CDR2 SMNVEV come from the germline V gene (reference sequence). CDR3: CASSLPPGLGYNEQFF. The CDR3 nucleotides are TGTGCCAGCAGTTTACCCCCGGGACTAGGCTACAATGAGCAGTTCTTC.

The chain combines TRBV6-1 with TRBJ1-1; no clear D gene. Trimming removed 6 bases at V and 3 bases at J, with 14 bases between. The CDR3 covers 14 residues. Germline CDR1 and CDR2: MNHNS and SASEGT. Here the CDR3 DNA reads TGTGCCAGCAGCGAATACAGTGGGGACACTGAAGCTTTCTTT. Translated: CASSEYSGDTEAFF.

This sequence joins TRBV6-6 and TRBJ2-7; D unclear. The CDR3 is 14 amino acids. Looked up from germline, CDR1 is MNHNY and CDR2 is SVGAGI (reference sequence). Trimming stripped 2 bases from V and 2 bases from J, with 10 bases between. The CDR3 region has the DNA TGTGCCAGCAGTTACGCTGGCAGAGCCTACGAGCAGTACTTC. It is translated as CASSYAGRAYEQYF.

V gene TRBV7-2 combines with J gene TRBJ1-4, with a weak D call TRBD1 (5 bases). CDR3 length: 15 amino acids. V lost 4 bases to trimming and J lost 7 bases, with 16 bases between them. Germline CDR1 and CDR2: SGHTA and FQGNSA. The CDR3 loop reads CASSWGPAGGEKLFF. The CDR3 DNA sequence: TGTGCCAGCAGCTGGGGACCGGCTGGGGGTGAAAAACTGTTTTTT.

This rearrangement joins TRBV2 to TRBJ2-7; no firm D call. Germline values: CDR1 SNHLY, CDR2 FYNNEI. V was cut by 4 bases and J by 3 bases, with 7 bases left in between. This CDR3 is 12 amino acids long. Written as DNA, the CDR3 is TGTGCCAGCAGTGCCCTCGACTACGAGCAGTACTTC. Translation: CASSALDYEQYF.

This rearrangement joins TRBV7-2 to TRBJ2-5; D may match TRBD1 or TRBD2 (5 bases each). Germline lookup yields CDR1 SGHTA and CDR2 FQGNSA. CDR3 length: 15 amino acids. V lost 6 bases and J lost 5, with 19 bases in between. This chain's CDR3 is CASRSPGRQRETQYF. As DNA, the CDR3 is TGTGCCAGCAGATCGCCGGGACGACAAAGGGAGACCCAGTACTTC.

CDR3 DNA sequence: TGTGCCACCAGCAGAGGGGTTACCGGGACATCCGATGGCTACACCTTC. It codes for CATSRGVTGTSDGYTF. This chain links TRBV15 with TRBJ1-2, with D maybe TRBD1 (6 bases). V shed 1 base and J shed 6 bases, with 18 bases lying between them. This CDR3 comprises 16 residues. Germline lookup yields CDR1 LNHNV and CDR2 YYDKDF (reference sequence). The whole variable domain, filled in from reference TRBV15 and TRBJ1-2, reads DAMVIQNPRYQVTQFGKPVTLSCSQTLNHNVMYWYQQKSSQAPKLLFHYYDKDFNNEADTPDNFQSRRPNTSFCFLDIRSPGLGDTAMYLCATSRGVTGTSDGYTFGSGTRLTVV.

The chain links TRBV7-2 to TRBJ2-3; D is ambiguous. The ends were cut back, 5 bases at V and 8 bases at J, with 14 bases in the middle. The germline V gene encodes CDR1 SGHTA and CDR2 FQGNSA. The CDR3 has 13 residues. DNA of the CDR3: TGTGCCAGCAGCAACTGGGTGGCTACTACGCAGTATTTT. It encodes CASSNWVATTQYF.

The V call is TRBV27, the J call TRBJ2-7; 7 positions agree with TRBD2. The CDR3 covers 15 residues. Trimming removed 2 bases from V and 5 bases from J; junction bases left unmatched: 9. CDR1 is MNHEY and CDR2 is SMNVEV in the germline V gene (reference sequence). Written as DNA, the CDR3 is TGTGCCAGCAGTTTAAGGCAAGCGGGGCTCAACGAGCAGTACTTC. Encoded protein: CASSLRQAGLNEQYF.

The chain employs TRBV9 and TRBJ1-1, with D possibly matching TRBD1 (5 bases). Germline loops: CDR1 SGDLS, CDR2 YYNGEE. The CDR3 has 14 residues. The ends were cut back, 0 bases at V and 4 bases at J, with 10 bases in the middle. The CDR3 reads CASSVEGKATEAFF. CDR3 in DNA: TGTGCCAGCAGCGTAGAGGGGAAGGCCACTGAAGCTTTCTTT.

This clone has a single count. The rearrangement uses TRBV27 and TRBJ2-2; 13 nucleotides agree with TRBD2. J gave up 6 bases and V 6 bases, and 4 bases lay outside the gene matches. Germline CDR1 reads MNHEY; CDR2 reads SMNVEV (reference sequence). This CDR3 has 15 residues. The CDR3 sequence: CASSSGTSGAGELFF. As DNA, the CDR3 is TGTGCCAGCAGCTCCGGGACTAGCGGGGCCGGGGAGCTGTTTTTT.

The J gene is TRBJ1-2, the V gene TRBV4-2; a possible D gene is TRBD1 (5 bases). V was clipped by 1 base and J by 8 bases, with 14 bases between them. The CDR3 extends over 14 amino acids. CDR1 LGHNA and CDR2 YNFKEQ come from the germline V gene. Written as DNA, the CDR3 is TGTGCCAGCAGCCAAGTAGGAGGGGCGGAGGGCTACACCTTC. Amino acids: CASSQVGGAEGYTF.

The V and J genes are TRBV4-2 and TRBJ2-7; unclear D gene. V was clipped by 7 bases and J by 6 bases, with 10 bases between them. Germline CDR1 LGHNA, CDR2 YNFKEQ. The CDR3 length is 11 residues. The DNA for the CDR3 is TGTGCCAGCAACCTTGAAAGCGAGCAGTACTTC. Amino acids: CASNLESEQYF.

The chain uses TRBV6-1 and TRBJ2-2, with D tentatively TRBD2 (6 bases). Germline assignment: CDR1 MNHNS and CDR2 SASEGT. The V end lost 1 base, the J end lost 0 bases, and 9 bases lay between the germline ends. The CDR3 contains 16 residues. The CDR3 protein is CASSEERASNTGELFF. CDR3 bases: TGTGCCAGCAGTGAAGAGCGGGCTTCGAACACCGGGGAGCTGTTTTTT.

The chain carries TRBV28 and TRBJ1-1, with D possibly TRBD1 on 5 matching bases. V was cut by 1 base and J by 5 bases, with 11 bases left in between. The CDR3 totals 14 residues. CDR1 and CDR2 (germline): MDHEN, SYDVKM. The CDR3 region is CASSLSGGRTEAFF. CDR3 coding DNA: TGTGCCAGCAGTTTATCCGGGGGAAGGACTGAAGCTTTCTTT.

V gene TRBV2 combines with J gene TRBJ2-3; either TRBD1 or TRBD2 may supply D (5 bases each). The CDR3 sequence is 13 residues long. With 7 bases removed from V and 6 bases from J, the gap between germline ends came to 14 bases. CDR1 is SNHLY, CDR2 FYNNEI, per germline. The chain's CDR3 is CASMGERADTQYF. The CDR3 region has the DNA TGTGCCAGCATGGGGGAGCGTGCGGATACGCAGTATTTT.

The rearrangement uses TRBV2 and TRBJ1-2; TRBD1 agrees at 8 bases. With 8 bases clipped from V and 8 bases from J, the junction kept 10 bases outside the gene matches. CDR1 is SNHLY, CDR2 FYNNEI, per germline. There are 13 residues in the CDR3. The CDR3 region has the DNA TGTGCCAGCTGTTCGGACAGGGAGATCGGCTACACCTTC. This codes for CASCSDREIGYTF. The whole variable domain, filled in from reference TRBV2 and TRBJ1-2, reads EPEVTQTPSHQVTQMGQEVILRCVPISNHLYFYWYRQILGQKVEFLVSFYNNEISEKSEIFDDQFSVERPDGSNFTLKIRSTKLEDSAMYFCASCSDREIGYTFGSGTRLTVV.